This paragraph reports one TCR beta chain. Its antigen is not known. TCRdb's copy holds only in-frame clones and misses some; the assay was immunoSEQ multiplex PCR. The sample includes some 45,000 clones, about 91% seen only once; the top ten take under 4.5%. Trimming pared 3 bases from V and 8 bases from J, leaving 16 bases between. This CDR3 comprises 14 residues. The sample belongs to a study of graft-versus-host responses after intestinal transplantation. Study details: Recipients were all induced with anti-thymocyte globulin, then given tacrolimus and steroids for 2 to 3 years. Study outcomes and limitations: High graft-versus-host to host-versus-graft clonal ratios were seen in allografts of patients with graft-donor T cell macrochimerism.

This clonotype originated in a human patient who received an intestinal transplant, so some T cells may come from the graft donor. The sample in question was PBMCs, obtained 524 days after transplant. This sequence joins TRBV7-1 and TRBJ1-2, with a possible D match to TRBD1 (6 bases). TRBV7-1 is annotated as an ORF whose role is uncertain. The CDR3 loop is CASSSAGGARGYTF. DNA for the CDR3: TGTGCCAGCAGCTCCGCGGGGGGGGCGCGGGGCTACACCTTC.